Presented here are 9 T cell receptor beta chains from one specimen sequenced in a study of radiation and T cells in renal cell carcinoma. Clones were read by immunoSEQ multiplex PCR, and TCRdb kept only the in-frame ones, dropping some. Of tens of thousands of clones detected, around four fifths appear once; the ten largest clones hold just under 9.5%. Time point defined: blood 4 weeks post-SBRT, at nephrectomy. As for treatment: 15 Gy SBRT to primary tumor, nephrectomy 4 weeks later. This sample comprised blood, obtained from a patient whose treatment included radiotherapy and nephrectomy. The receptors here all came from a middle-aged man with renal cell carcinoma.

In DNA, the CDR3 is TGTGCCAGCAGTGGGGACAGGGCCCAGCCCCAGCATTTT. Its translation is CASSGDRAQPQHF. The chain is built from TRBV6-1 and TRBJ1-5; 9 bases line up with TRBD1. With V trimmed by 4 bases and J by 7 bases, 2 bases remained unmatched. The CDR3 totals 13 residues. Germline assignment: CDR1 MNHNS and CDR2 SASEGT.

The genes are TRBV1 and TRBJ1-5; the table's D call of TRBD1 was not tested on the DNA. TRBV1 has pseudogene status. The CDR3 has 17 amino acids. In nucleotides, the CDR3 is TGCACCAGCAGCCAAGACACGGGGGGGACAGGGTTTCAGCCCCAGCATTTT. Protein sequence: CTSSQDTGGTGFQPQHF.

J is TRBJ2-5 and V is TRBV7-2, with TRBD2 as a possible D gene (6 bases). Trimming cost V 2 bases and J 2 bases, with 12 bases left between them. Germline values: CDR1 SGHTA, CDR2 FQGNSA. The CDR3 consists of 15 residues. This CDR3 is CASSLRGRGQETQYF. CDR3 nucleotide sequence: TGTGCCAGCAGCTTAAGGGGACGGGGGCAAGAGACCCAGTACTTC.

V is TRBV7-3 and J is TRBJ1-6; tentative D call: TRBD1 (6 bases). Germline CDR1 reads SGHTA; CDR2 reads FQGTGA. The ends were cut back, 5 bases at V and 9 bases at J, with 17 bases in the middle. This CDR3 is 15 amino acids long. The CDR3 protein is CASSLNGGEGSPLHF. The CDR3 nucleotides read TGTGCCAGCAGCCTTAACGGGGGCGAGGGTTCACCCCTCCACTTT.

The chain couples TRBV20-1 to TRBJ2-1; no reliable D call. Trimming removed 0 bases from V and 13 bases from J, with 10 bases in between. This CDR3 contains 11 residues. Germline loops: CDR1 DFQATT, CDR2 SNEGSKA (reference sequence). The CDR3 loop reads CSARDLGRQFF. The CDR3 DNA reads TGCAGTGCTAGAGATCTCGGACGACAGTTCTTC.

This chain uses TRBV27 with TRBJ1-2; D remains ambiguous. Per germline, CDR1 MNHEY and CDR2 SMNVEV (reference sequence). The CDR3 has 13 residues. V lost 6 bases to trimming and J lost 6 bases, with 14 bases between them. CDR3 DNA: TGTGCCAGCAGCTTCCCGGACGGAGATGGCTACACCTTC. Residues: CASSFPDGDGYTF.

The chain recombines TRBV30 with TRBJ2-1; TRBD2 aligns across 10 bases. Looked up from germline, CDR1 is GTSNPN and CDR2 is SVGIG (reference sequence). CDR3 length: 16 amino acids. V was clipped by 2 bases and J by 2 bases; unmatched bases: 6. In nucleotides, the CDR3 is TGTGCCTGGAGTATCGAGCGGGGGGGCCCCTACAATGAGCAGTTCTTC. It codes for CAWSIERGGPYNEQFF.

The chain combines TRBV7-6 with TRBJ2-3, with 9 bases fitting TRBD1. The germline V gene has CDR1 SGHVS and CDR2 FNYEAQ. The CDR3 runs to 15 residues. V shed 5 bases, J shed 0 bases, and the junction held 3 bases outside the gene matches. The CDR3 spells CASSRTGDSTDTQYF. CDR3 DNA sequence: TGTGCCAGCAGCCGGACAGGGGATAGCACAGATACGCAGTATTTT.

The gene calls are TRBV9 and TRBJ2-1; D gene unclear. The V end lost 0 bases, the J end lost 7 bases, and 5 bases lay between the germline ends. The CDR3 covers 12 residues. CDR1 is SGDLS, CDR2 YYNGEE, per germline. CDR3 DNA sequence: TGTGCCAGCAGCGTAGAAAGGAATGAGCAGTTCTTC. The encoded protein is CASSVERNEQFF.